The 18 T cell receptor beta chains listed next were all sequenced from one sample in a study of CD8+CD57+ T cells in acquired aplastic anemia. CDR3 and TCR beta VDJ profiling relied on a genomic DNA template. Using its own MiXCR run on the reads, TCRdb lists one record per CDR3 protein. The data show roughly 190,000 distinct CDR3 sequences, 48% seen once. Whoever was chosen for sequencing had shown CD8+CD57+ cell expansion by flow cytometry. Input material: sorted CD4+, CD8+, or CD8+CD57+ T cells (not recorded which) from PBMCs. The origin of the receptors is a human donor with aplastic anemia.

This clonotype was detected only a few times. The V gene is TRBV10-3, the J gene TRBJ2-5, with D possibly matching TRBD1 (6 bases). The germline gives CDR1 ENHRY, CDR2 SYGVKD. The V end was cut by 2 bases, the J end by 8 bases, with 9 bases between. The CDR3 consists of 12 residues. CDR3 sequence: CAISEGRGTQYF. CDR3 coding DNA: TGTGCCATCAGTGAGGGCAGGGGAACCCAGTACTTC.

The rearrangement links TRBV25-1 to TRBJ1-1; the D is unclear. CDR1 and CDR2 from the germline V gene are MGHDK and SYGVNS. Trimming cost V 5 bases and J 1 base, with 20 bases left between them. This CDR3 has 17 amino acids. DNA for the CDR3: TGTGCCAGCAGTTTTCTGTTTGGATCGGTTGGGAACACTGAAGCTTTCTTT. Protein product: CASSFLFGSVGNTEAFF.

In DNA form, the CDR3 reads TGCGCCAGCAGCCACTTAAACCCCGGGACAGGATATGGCTACACCTTC. Translation gives CASSHLNPGTGYGYTF. The gene calls are TRBV4-3 and TRBJ1-2, with 8 bases fitting TRBD1. The germline V gene encodes CDR1 LGHNA and CDR2 YSLEER. This CDR3 comprises 16 residues. The V and J ends lost 3 bases and 5 bases, in that order; junction bases with no gene match: 11.

The chain carries TRBV20-1 and TRBJ2-7, with 8 bases matching TRBD1. V trimming: 3 bases; J trimming: 7 bases; junction bases outside the gene matches: 8. The CDR3 totals 13 residues. Germline V gives CDR1 DFQATT, CDR2 SNEGSKA (reference sequence). DNA of the CDR3: TGCAGTGCTAGTAGGGACAGGCAGAGGGAGCAGTACTTC. It yields the protein CSASRDRQREQYF.

This clonotype was seen at least ten times. The chain uses TRBV4-2 and TRBJ2-7; the match to TRBD2 covers 14 bases. CDR1 is LGHNA, CDR2 YNFKEQ, per germline. V was clipped by 5 bases and J by 5 bases; unmatched bases: 5. The CDR3 has 15 amino acids. CDR3 sequence: CASSRGLAGEDEQYF. CDR3 bases: TGTGCCAGCAGCAGGGGACTAGCGGGAGAGGACGAGCAGTACTTC.

This clonotype was seen ten or more times. The V gene is TRBV5-1, the J gene TRBJ1-2; D perhaps matches TRBD1 (6 bases). This CDR3 has 13 residues. Trimming removed 7 bases at V and 7 bases at J, with 17 bases between. CDR1 is SGHRS and CDR2 is YFSETQ in the germline V gene. The CDR3 region is CASYQPGASGYTF. The DNA for the CDR3 is TGCGCCAGCTATCAGCCGGGGGCGTCTGGCTACACCTTC.

This clonotype was detected ten times or more. The chain carries TRBV20-1 and TRBJ2-7; 10 nucleotides line up with TRBD2. Germline values: CDR1 DFQATT, CDR2 SNEGSKA (reference sequence). The junction had 9 bases not matched to a gene; V was cut back by 4 bases and J by 6 bases. The CDR3 covers 14 residues. CDR3 protein: CSANKAGGRGEQYF. CDR3 nucleotide sequence: TGCAGTGCTAACAAAGCGGGAGGGCGGGGCGAGCAGTACTTC.

The chain links TRBV6-1 to TRBJ2-7; 8 bases agree with TRBD1. Per germline, CDR1 MNHNS and CDR2 SASEGT. The V and J ends lost 5 bases and 0 bases, in that order; junction bases with no gene match: 9. The CDR3 extends over 16 amino acids. The CDR3: CASSLTTGAFSYEQYF. CDR3 DNA: TGTGCCAGCAGTCTAACGACAGGGGCCTTCTCCTACGAGCAGTACTTC.

This rearrangement joins TRBV24-1 to TRBJ2-1, with D maybe TRBD1 (5 bases). V dropped 0 bases and J dropped 4 bases, with 12 bases sitting between them. The CDR3 length is 16 residues. Germline-derived CDR1 and CDR2 are KGHDR and SFDVKD. CDR3 sequence: CATSDLPGKAYNEQFF. CDR3 bases: TGTGCCACCAGTGATTTGCCAGGGAAGGCGTACAATGAGCAGTTCTTC.

The gene calls are TRBV25-1 and TRBJ1-2, with 8 bases lining up with TRBD1. This CDR3 is built from 17 residues. The germline CDR1 and CDR2 sequences are MGHDK and SYGVNS. Unmatched junction bases numbered 9, after V lost 0 bases and J lost 3 bases. CDR3 sequence (DNA): TGTGCCAGCAGTGAATATCATCGGACAGGGTTGGACTATGGCTACACCTTC. It encodes CASSEYHRTGLDYGYTF.

The chain joins TRBV4-1 to TRBJ1-3, with 10 bases matching TRBD1. The J segment lost 4 bases and the V segment lost 2 bases, leaving 11 bases of the junction unmatched. The germline CDR1 and CDR2 sequences are MGHRA and YSYEKL. The CDR3 runs to 18 residues. This chain's CDR3 is CASSQTGTGVILGNTIYF. In DNA, the CDR3 is TGCGCCAGCAGCCAAACCGGGACAGGGGTAATCTTAGGAAACACCATATATTTT.

The chain links TRBV29-1 to TRBJ1-2; TRBD1 aligns across 7 bases. V shed 6 bases, J shed 4 bases, and the junction held 8 bases outside the gene matches. The CDR3 consists of 13 residues. Per the germline V gene, CDR1 is SQVTM and CDR2 is ANQGSEA. Here the CDR3 reads CSVPGQRAYGYTF. The CDR3, as DNA: TGCAGCGTGCCGGGACAGCGGGCCTATGGCTACACCTTC.

V gene TRBV5-1 combines with J gene TRBJ2-5; TRBD1 matches at 8 bases. From germline, CDR1 is SGHRS and CDR2 YFSETQ. J gave up 0 bases and V 2 bases, and 3 bases lay outside the gene matches. This CDR3 spans 15 amino acids. The CDR3 nucleotides are TGCGCCAGCAGCTTCGGACAGGGAAACCAAGAGACCCAGTACTTC. Amino acids: CASSFGQGNQETQYF.

The genes are TRBV2 and TRBJ1-2; D perhaps matches TRBD1 (6 bases). Trimming took off 6 bases at V and 4 bases at J, with 15 bases between the two ends. Germline CDR1 reads SNHLY; CDR2 reads FYNNEI. The CDR3 consists of 14 residues. Here the CDR3 reads CASRSTGSGYGYTF. In DNA form, the CDR3 reads TGTGCCAGCAGGTCCACAGGGTCCGGCTATGGCTACACCTTC. Full variable domain (rest looked up from reference TRBV2 and TRBJ1-2): EPEVTQTPSHQVTQMGQEVILRCVPISNHLYFYWYRQILGQKVEFLVSFYNNEISEKSEIFDDQFSVERPDGSNFTLKIRSTKLEDSAMYFCASRSTGSGYGYTFGSGTRLTVV.

At least ten counts were recorded for this clonotype. V usage is TRBV6-5 and J usage is TRBJ1-2; D ambiguous. Trimming removed 2 bases from V and 4 bases from J, with 8 bases in between. The germline CDR1 and CDR2 sequences are MNHEY and SVGAGI. The CDR3 is 13 residues long. The CDR3 region is CASSYTVSYGYTF. The CDR3 region has the DNA TGTGCCAGCAGTTACACAGTTAGCTATGGCTACACCTTC.

This clonotype was counted ten times or more. V and J are TRBV19 and TRBJ2-7; 7 nucleotides line up with TRBD1. The CDR3 consists of 13 residues. V lost 6 bases to trimming and J lost 5 bases; unmatched junction nucleotides: 7. Germline V gene sequence: CDR1 LNHDA, CDR2 SQIVND (reference sequence). CDR3: CASRNRGADEQYF. As DNA, the CDR3 is TGTGCCAGTAGAAACAGGGGTGCCGACGAGCAGTACTTC.

The gene calls are TRBV7-2 and TRBJ2-7, with unresolved D. The CDR3 is 13 residues long. Deletions cut 4 bases from V and 0 bases from J, with 7 bases between. CDR1 and CDR2 from the germline V gene are SGHTA and FQGNSA. The DNA of the CDR3 is TGTGCCAGCAGCTCTGTTAACTCCTACGAGCAGTACTTC. This encodes CASSSVNSYEQYF.

Turning to this clonotype: A read error may produce the germline difference seen at one junction end. The V call is TRBV2, the J call TRBJ2-7, with TRBD1 matching over 7 bases. This CDR3 has 13 amino acids. Per germline, CDR1 SNHLY and CDR2 FYNNEI. The CDR3 here is CATRTGTSCEQYF. The DNA for the CDR3 is TGCGCCACCCGGACAGGCACCTCCTGCGAGCAGTACTTC.